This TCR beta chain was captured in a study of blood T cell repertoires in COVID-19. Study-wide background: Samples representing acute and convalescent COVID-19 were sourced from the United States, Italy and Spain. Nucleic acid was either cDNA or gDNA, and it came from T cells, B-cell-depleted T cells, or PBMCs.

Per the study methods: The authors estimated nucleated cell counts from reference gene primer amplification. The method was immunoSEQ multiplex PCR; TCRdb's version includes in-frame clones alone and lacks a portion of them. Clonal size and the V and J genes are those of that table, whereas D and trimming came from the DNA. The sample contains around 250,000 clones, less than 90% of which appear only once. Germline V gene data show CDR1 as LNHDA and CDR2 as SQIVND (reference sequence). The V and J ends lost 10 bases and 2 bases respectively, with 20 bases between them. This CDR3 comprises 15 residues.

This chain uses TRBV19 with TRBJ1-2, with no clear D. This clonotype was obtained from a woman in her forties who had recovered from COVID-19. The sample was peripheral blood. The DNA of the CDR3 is TGTGCCACTCAGTACGATGGCAAAAAAAACTATGGCTACACCTTC. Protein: CATQYDGKKNYGYTF.